This T cell receptor (beta chain) was profiled in a study of technical replicates of blood from a handful of donors (dated by TCRdb to about 2017). This clone occurred a few times. Its antigen is currently not known. Base qualities are missing; no much larger clone stands one base away. The library was generated by the immunoSEQ multiplex PCR assay. TCRdb holds this immuneACCESS table with in-frame rearrangements only. Some clones are missing; in checked studies, unresolved V genes explain under half, and the rest has no known cause. The table for this sample lists tens of thousands of clones; around 94% of them were counted only once. The top ten constitute around 0.21% of the sample. Reading from cysteine to phenylalanine, the CDR3 counts 13 amino acids. CDR3 DNA is the only sequence kept; it has 39 bases, read in frame from the first base. The germline V gene yields LGHNT for CDR1 and FRNRAP for CDR2. V lost 7 bases and J lost 4 bases; the stretch between them is 13 bases long.

The specimen sequenced was T cells isolated from PBMCs. The chain is assembled from TRBV12-5 and TRBJ1-1; TRBD1 is perhaps the D gene, given 5 matching bases. This clonotype originated in a human donor in good health. The CDR3 amino acid sequence is: CASVQTDSTEAFF. The DNA reads as follows: TGTGCTAGTGTTCAGACAGACAGCACTGAAGCTTTCTTT.